This T cell receptor (beta chain) was observed in a study of immune evolution from preneoplasia to lung adenocarcinoma. Study results and limitations: Top clone frequencies peaked in normal lung, apparently declining through invasive adenocarcinoma.

Concerning this clone: Its specificity is unknown.

The CDR3 spans 13 residues. V dropped 2 bases and J dropped 6 bases, with 8 bases sitting between them. CDR1 is LNHDA, CDR2 SQIVND, per germline (reference sequence). TCRdb keeps only in-frame clones here, not all; method: immunoSEQ multiplex PCR. This sample carries about 41,000 clones, over 75% of them seen once, and the ten largest clones take approximately 4.8%. The TCR was taken from a person aged 55 to 75 with lung adenocarcinoma. J is TRBJ1-5 and V is TRBV19, with D uncertain. The sequencing input was FFPE invasive lung adenocarcinoma tissue. DNA for the CDR3: TGTGCCAGTAGTATACAGGTTTTTCAGCCCCAGCATTTT. This sequence encodes CASSIQVFQPQHF.